What follows are 5 T cell receptor beta chains derived from one specimen sequenced in a study of shared clonotypes between healthy human individuals. This table comes from immunoSEQ multiplex PCR, and its TCRdb copy is limited to in-frame clones, with some not included. Altogether approximately 1.9 million clones are present, about 94% being singletons, with the ten largest covering around 1.7%. CD45RO negativity and positive selection for CCR7 defined naive CD8 cells, a population that excluded terminally differentiated effector memory CD45RA+ cells. The specimen was naive CD8+ T cells from PBMCs. The receptors derive from a man in his late teens or twenties in good health. Some clones in this sample may be carry-over from other donors' samples.

V is TRBV30 and J is TRBJ1-1; possible D gene TRBD1, 6 bases. This CDR3 has 14 amino acids. V lost 2 bases to trimming and J lost 6 bases, with 16 bases between them. The germline V gene encodes CDR1 GTSNPN and CDR2 SVGIG (reference sequence). CDR3 nucleotides: TGTGCCTGGAGTCCCCGGGTGGGGGGCTCTGAAGCTTTCTTT. The encoded protein is CAWSPRVGGSEAFF.

The rearrangement joins TRBV5-8 to TRBJ1-5, with no clear D. Germline assignment: CDR1 SGHTS and CDR2 YDEGEE. The CDR3 covers 11 residues. The V gene lost 7 bases and the J gene lost 5 bases, with 7 bases spanning the gap. In nucleotides, the CDR3 is TGTGCCAGCCGGCGGGATCAGCCCCAGCATTTT. Amino acids: CASRRDQPQHF.

The chain combines TRBV13 with TRBJ2-3; 8 bases are shared with TRBD2. Germline assignment: CDR1 PRHDT and CDR2 FYEKMQ (reference sequence). The CDR3 sequence is 17 residues long. Losses at the gene ends were 2 bases for V and 3 bases for J; bases not matched to a gene: 10. CDR3 sequence: CASSLFQSGSSTDTQYF. The CDR3 nucleotides read TGTGCCAGCAGCTTATTTCAGAGCGGGAGTTCGACAGATACGCAGTATTTT.

This chain connects TRBV13 to TRBJ2-7; D may be TRBD1 (5 bases). Germline V gene data show CDR1 as PRHDT and CDR2 as FYEKMQ (reference sequence). CDR3 length equals 15 residues. Trimming cost V 0 bases and J 0 bases, with 9 bases left between them. CDR3 bases: TGTGCCAGCAGCTTAGGAGGGGCCAGCTCCTACGAGCAGTACTTC. Its protein is CASSLGGASSYEQYF.

For this clone: Other nucleotide sequences in the sample specify the same CDR3. V is TRBV5-8 and J is TRBJ1-5; the D is unclear. Germline loops: CDR1 SGHTS, CDR2 YDEGEE. Trimming shortened V by 0 bases and J by 6 bases, and 1 base separated the two germline ends. The CDR3 loop spans 11 amino acids. CDR3 DNA sequence: TGTGCCAGCAGCTTGGGTCAGCCCCAGCATTTT. Translating it yields CASSLGQPQHF.